A single sample gave rise to the 10 T cell receptor beta chains below, sequenced in a study of blood T cell repertoires in COVID-19. The protocol was immunoSEQ multiplex PCR, while the TCRdb copy is restricted to in-frame clones and leaves out a portion. The data show 180,000 or so clones, roughly 83% seen once. Sequencing was carried out using PBMCs or T cells enriched from blood (not recorded which). These receptors all stem from a woman aged 55-75 years who had recovered from COVID-19.

This sequence joins TRBV12-3 or TRBV12-4 and TRBJ1-3; no reliable D call. V dropped 8 bases and J dropped 4 bases, with 9 bases sitting between them. This CDR3 region has 12 residues. The CDR3 bases are TGTGCCAGCGGGAGGTTGGGAAACACCATATATTTT. It translates to CASGRLGNTIYF.

This chain connects TRBV7-3 to TRBJ2-3; tentatively, D is TRBD1 (5 bases). CDR3 length: 15 amino acids. Germline values: CDR1 SGHTA, CDR2 FQGTGA. Between the trimmed V and J ends, which lost 1 base and 3 bases, there was a span of 11 bases. Here the CDR3 reads CASSLRGQSTDTQYF. The DNA of the CDR3 is TGTGCCAGCAGCTTAAGGGGCCAGAGTACAGATACGCAGTATTTT. The full variable domain, its missing parts supplied by reference TRBV7-3 and TRBJ2-3, is GAGVSQTPSNKVTEKGKYVELRCDPISGHTALYWYRQSLGQGPEFLIYFQGTGAADDSGLPNDRFFAVRPEGSVSTLKIQRTERGDSAVYLCASSLRGQSTDTQYFGPGTRLTVL.

This chain connects TRBV5-8 to TRBJ1-6, with D possibly being TRBD1 (6 bases). This CDR3 spans 15 amino acids. The germline gives CDR1 SGHTS, CDR2 YDEGEE. Trimming left V 4 bases short and J 7 bases short, with 15 bases between. DNA of the CDR3: TGTGCCAGCAGCCCTACCAACCAGGGGAATTCACCCCTCCACTTT. Translation gives CASSPTNQGNSPLHF.

The gene calls are TRBV4-1 and TRBJ2-1; 10 positions agree with TRBD1. The CDR3 contains 15 residues. Trimming removed 2 bases from V and 7 bases from J; junction bases left unmatched: 5. Germline V gene data show CDR1 as MGHRA and CDR2 as YSYEKL. The CDR3 protein is CASSQPRQGANEQFF. The CDR3 bases are TGCGCCAGCAGCCAACCCCGACAGGGGGCGAATGAGCAGTTCTTC.

J is TRBJ1-6 and V is TRBV3-1 (or the pseudogene TRBV3-2); 7 nucleotides match TRBD1. The V gene end was trimmed by 6 bases and the J gene end by 3 bases; junction bases not matched to a gene: 5. The V gene's germline CDR1 is LGHDT and CDR2 YNNKEL (reference sequence). The CDR3 has 15 amino acids. In DNA form, the CDR3 reads TGTGCCAGCAGACCGGGGACAGACTATAATTCACCCCTCCACTTT. This encodes CASRPGTDYNSPLHF.

The chain links TRBV28 to TRBJ2-7; TRBD2 matches 11 bases. The germline V gene encodes CDR1 MDHEN and CDR2 SYDVKM. Trimming at V came to 6 bases and at J to 3 bases, leaving 7 bases not matched to a gene. The CDR3 covers 15 residues. The CDR3 here is CASSNSGRADYEQYF. CDR3 sequence (DNA): TGTGCCAGCAGCAATAGCGGGAGGGCAGACTACGAGCAGTACTTC.

The V and J genes are TRBV9 and TRBJ2-7; 7 bases are a match to TRBD1. V lost 2 bases and J lost 3; bases outside the gene matches: 5. Germline CDR1 is SGDLS and CDR2 is YYNGEE. The length of the CDR3 is 14 residues. The CDR3 loop reads CASSVGDRNYEQYF. CDR3 nucleotides: TGTGCCAGCAGCGTGGGGGACAGAAACTACGAGCAGTACTTC.

The chain joins TRBV9 to TRBJ2-3; TRBD2 aligns across 8 bases. V lost 0 bases to trimming and J lost 5 bases; unmatched junction nucleotides: 8. Germline assignment: CDR1 SGDLS and CDR2 YYNGEE. The CDR3 runs to 16 residues. The CDR3 sequence is CASSVGSMAGGDTQYF. CDR3 nucleotide sequence: TGTGCCAGCAGCGTAGGTTCGATGGCGGGGGGAGATACGCAGTATTTT.

The rearrangement uses TRBV18 and TRBJ1-1; 7 nucleotides agree with TRBD1. The germline CDR1 and CDR2 sequences are KGHSH and LQKENI. Germline trimming cut 4 bases from V and 0 bases from J; bases unmatched to any gene: 5. This CDR3 is 15 amino acids long. This CDR3 reads CASSLGQTLNTEAFF. For the CDR3, the DNA is TGTGCCAGCTCACTGGGACAGACCTTGAACACTGAAGCTTTCTTT.

The chain uses TRBV6-6 and TRBJ1-1; TRBD1 agrees at 7 bases. The CDR3 is 14 amino acids. With 5 bases clipped from V and 0 bases from J, the junction kept 3 bases outside the gene matches. Germline CDR1 reads MNHNY; CDR2 reads SVGAGI (reference sequence). In nucleotides, the CDR3 is TGTGCCAGCAGTCACAGGGGACTGAACACTGAAGCTTTCTTT. This sequence encodes CASSHRGLNTEAFF.